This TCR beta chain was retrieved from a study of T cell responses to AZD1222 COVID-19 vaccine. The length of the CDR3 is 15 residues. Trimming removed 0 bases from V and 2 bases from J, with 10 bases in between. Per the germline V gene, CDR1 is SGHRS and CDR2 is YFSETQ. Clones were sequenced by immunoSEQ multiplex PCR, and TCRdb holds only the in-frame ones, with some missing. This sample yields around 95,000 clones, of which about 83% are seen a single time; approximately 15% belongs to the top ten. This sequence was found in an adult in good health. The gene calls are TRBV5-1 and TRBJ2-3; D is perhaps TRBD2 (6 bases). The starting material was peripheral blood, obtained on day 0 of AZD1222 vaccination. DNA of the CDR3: TGCGCCAGCAGCTTGGGGGGGGACCCCACAGATACGCAGTATTTT. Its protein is CASSLGGDPTDTQYF.